The present T cell receptor beta chain was sequenced within a study of blood T cell repertoires in COVID-19. Sequencing was performed with immunoSEQ multiplex PCR; in TCRdb, only in-frame clones are kept and a portion is missing. The table includes about 57,000 clones, 82% detected once. The germline gives CDR1 SNHLY, CDR2 FYNNEI. This CDR3 comprises 13 residues. V lost 6 bases, J lost 2 bases, and 10 bases lay in between. This TCR came from an older woman with acute or convalescent COVID-19. Sequencing was performed on peripheral blood. This chain connects TRBV2 to TRBJ1-1; D gene ambiguous. The CDR3 DNA is TGTGCCAGCAGGGGCGGGCTTAACACTGAAGCTTTCTTT. Residues: CASRGGLNTEAFF.